The following is a T cell receptor beta chain sequence with its context. The sample comes from a study of OX40 agonist ivuxolimab in advanced cancers. Germline CDR1 is SGDLS and CDR2 is YYNGEE. The CDR3 spans 13 residues. V was clipped by 2 bases and J by 2 bases, with 6 bases between them. Some clones are missing from TCRdb's copy, which holds only in-frame ones; the method was immunoSEQ multiplex PCR. This table holds 90,000 or so clones, about 90% found once. V usage is TRBV9 and J usage is TRBJ2-3; no clear D gene. This TCR came from an adult with an advanced solid tumor such as melanoma, head and neck, liver or kidney cancer. The specimen comprised CD4+ or CD8+ T cells sorted from blood, sampled in a trial of the OX40 agonist ivuxolimab. The CDR3 bases are TGTGCCAGCAGCGTGGGTCCCACAGATACGCAGTATTTT. This translates into CASSVGPTDTQYF.